Following are 21 T cell receptor beta chains from one sample sequenced in a study of T cell changes during pregnancy in multiple sclerosis. Repertoires were generated with immunoSEQ multiplex PCR, while TCRdb's copy carries only in-frame clones and drops some. The table has 20,000 to 25,000 clones, roughly 89% seen once; the top ten hold roughly 5.7%. The sequenced sample was CD8+ T cells from peripheral blood mononuclear cells, obtained in the second trimester of pregnancy. The receptors were sampled from a female donor in good health, enrolled as a control in a pregnancy study.

The gene calls are TRBV7-9 and TRBJ1-5; 9 positions agree with TRBD1. Per the germline V gene, CDR1 is SEHNR and CDR2 is FQNEAQ (reference sequence). The CDR3 contains 15 residues. Trimming removed 5 bases from V and 2 bases from J; junction bases left unmatched: 4. In DNA form, the CDR3 reads TGTGCCAGCAGCGGGGACAGGGCGGGCAATCAGCCCCAGCATTTT. It specifies CASSGDRAGNQPQHF.

The V call is TRBV2, the J call TRBJ2-3; 9 nucleotides agree with TRBD2. The CDR3 is made up of 15 amino acids. V lost 5 bases and J lost 2; bases outside the gene matches: 5. Germline V CDR1 and CDR2: SNHLY, FYNNEI. CDR3 DNA sequence: TGTGCCAGCAGTTCCGGGACTAGCTCCACAGATACGCAGTATTTT. The encoded protein is CASSSGTSSTDTQYF.

The chain uses TRBV28 and TRBJ2-5; 7 positions agree with TRBD1. The trim removed 2 bases at V and 4 bases at J, leaving 4 bases unmatched. This CDR3 region has 14 residues. Germline V gene lookup returns CDR1 MDHEN and CDR2 SYDVKM. As DNA, the CDR3 is TGTGCCAGCAGTTTAAAGGGGGCGGGAGAGACCCAGTACTTC. This gives the protein CASSLKGAGETQYF.

The genes are TRBV4-3 and TRBJ2-1, with D perhaps TRBD2 (6 bases). V was shortened by 0 bases and J by 6 bases, with 12 bases between the two germline ends. The CDR3 sequence is 15 residues long. Germline CDR1 is LGHNA and CDR2 is YSLEER. The CDR3 DNA sequence: TGCGCCAGCAGCCAAGACCATTGGGGGGTCAATGAGCAGTTCTTC. Translated, it gives CASSQDHWGVNEQFF.

V usage is TRBV28 and J usage is TRBJ2-5; 8 bases align to TRBD1. From germline, CDR1 is MDHEN and CDR2 SYDVKM. The V gene end was trimmed by 10 bases and the J gene end by 0 bases; junction bases not matched to a gene: 4. CDR3 length: 13 residues. CDR3 loop: CATRGPYQETQYF. The CDR3 region has the DNA TGTGCCACCAGGGGGCCGTACCAAGAGACCCAGTACTTC.

V usage is TRBV30 and J usage is TRBJ1-2, with 7 bases aligning to TRBD1. Germline V gene sequence: CDR1 GTSNPN, CDR2 SVGIG (reference sequence). This CDR3 contains 13 residues. The J segment lost 6 bases and the V segment lost 2 bases, leaving 6 bases of the junction unmatched. The CDR3 loop reads CAWSSTGNDGYTF. CDR3 in DNA: TGTGCCTGGAGTTCGACAGGGAATGATGGCTACACCTTC.

The chain uses TRBV7-6 and TRBJ2-3, with unresolved D. V gave up 5 bases and J gave up 6 bases, with 12 bases separating them. The CDR3 runs 13 residues. From germline, CDR1 is SGHVS and CDR2 FNYEAQ. The CDR3 protein is CASSARPGDTQYF. CDR3 bases: TGTGCCAGCAGCGCAAGACCCGGGGATACGCAGTATTTT.

This clone was observed a few times. Other nucleotide sequences in the sample specify the same CDR3. The chain couples TRBV4-3 to TRBJ2-7; 8 positions agree with TRBD1. The germline CDR1 and CDR2 sequences are LGHNA and YSLEER. The J segment lost 0 bases and the V segment lost 0 bases, leaving 1 base of the junction unmatched. The CDR3 runs to 15 residues. The CDR3 DNA follows: TGCGCCAGCAGCCAAGACGACAGGGGCTCCTACGAGCAGTACTTC. Protein sequence: CASSQDDRGSYEQYF.

V is TRBV29-1 and J is TRBJ1-2; D is uncertain. The V end lost 4 bases, the J end lost 5 bases, and 11 bases lay between the germline ends. This CDR3 contains 12 residues. CDR1 is SQVTM and CDR2 is ANQGSEA in the germline V gene. CDR3 sequence: CSVVTSRYGYTF. CDR3 nucleotide sequence: TGCAGCGTTGTCACTTCCCGGTATGGCTACACCTTC.

By sample share, this clone is medium-sized (0.01 to 0.1%). The genes are TRBV6-4 and TRBJ2-3; tentatively, D is TRBD2 (5 bases). Trimming removed 4 bases at V and 0 bases at J, with 5 bases between. CDR3 length equals 13 residues. Germline CDR1 is MRHNA and CDR2 is SNTAGT. CDR3 loop: CASSGGSTDTQYF. CDR3 sequence (DNA): TGTGCCAGCAGTGGCGGGAGCACAGATACGCAGTATTTT.

The rearrangement links TRBV5-6 to TRBJ1-2; no clear D. Per germline, CDR1 SGHDT and CDR2 YYEEEE. V shed 0 bases and J shed 7 bases, with 10 bases lying between them. The CDR3 has 13 amino acids. The DNA for the CDR3 is TGTGCCAGCAGCTTGGGGGGAGATCCTGGCTACACCTTC. Translated: CASSLGGDPGYTF.

The chain has TRBV6-5 and TRBJ2-5, with D tentatively TRBD2 (5 bases). CDR1 and CDR2 (germline): MNHEY, SVGAGI. The CDR3 is 14 amino acids. V lost 1 base to trimming and J lost 1 base, with 7 bases between them. This CDR3 is CASSYFSGQETQYF. The CDR3 region has the DNA TGTGCCAGCAGTTACTTCAGCGGCCAAGAGACCCAGTACTTC.

This chain uses TRBV13 with TRBJ1-5, with D unresolved. The ends were cut back, 3 bases at V and 7 bases at J, with 7 bases in the middle. This CDR3 is built from 12 residues. Germline loops: CDR1 PRHDT, CDR2 FYEKMQ (reference sequence). Here the CDR3 reads CASSLGSQPQHF. In nucleotides, the CDR3 is TGTGCCAGCAGCTTGGGCAGCCAGCCCCAGCATTTT.

The chain joins TRBV7-9 to TRBJ2-3, with D possibly being TRBD2 (5 bases). Deletions cut 10 bases from V and 3 bases from J, with 20 bases between. CDR1 and CDR2 from the germline V gene are SEHNR and FQNEAQ (reference sequence). The CDR3 has 15 residues. CDR3: CATHGPGIGTDTQYF. The CDR3 DNA reads TGTGCCACCCACGGTCCGGGAATCGGTACAGATACGCAGTATTTT.

This clone was observed a handful of times. The genes are TRBV6-1 and TRBJ2-7, with a weak D call TRBD2 (6 bases). With 0 bases removed from V and 1 base from J, the gap between germline ends came to 10 bases. The CDR3 has 15 residues. CDR1 MNHNS and CDR2 SASEGT come from the germline V gene. CDR3 protein: CASSEAAGTSYEQYF. The CDR3 DNA reads as TGTGCCAGCAGTGAAGCTGCAGGGACTTCCTACGAGCAGTACTTC.

The sample holds one count of this clone. V gene TRBV4-2 combines with J gene TRBJ2-7, with D possibly being TRBD2 (5 bases). The germline CDR1 and CDR2 sequences are LGHNA and YNFKEQ. Trimming left V 3 bases short and J 3 bases short, with 12 bases between. This CDR3 is 14 amino acids long. CDR3 DNA: TGTGCCAGCAGCCACCTCGTCGAGGGCTACGAGCAGTACTTC. It encodes CASSHLVEGYEQYF.

The chain has TRBV5-8 and TRBJ1-1; D gene uncertain. CDR1 is SGHTS and CDR2 is YDEGEE in the germline V gene. This CDR3 spans 15 amino acids. Trimming took 0 bases from V and 5 from J, leaving 14 bases between them. CDR3 sequence reads: CASSLAPPVRTEAFF. DNA of the CDR3: TGTGCCAGCAGCTTGGCGCCGCCAGTGAGGACTGAAGCTTTCTTT.

This chain joins TRBV18 and TRBJ1-3, with D hard to call. Germline loops: CDR1 KGHSH, CDR2 LQKENI. Trimming stripped 6 bases from V and 0 bases from J, with 9 bases between. The CDR3 consists of 14 residues. CDR3 nucleotide sequence: TGTGCCAGCTCCGACACGTACTCTGGAAACACCATATATTTT. This codes for CASSDTYSGNTIYF.

This sequence joins TRBV29-1 and TRBJ1-3; D ambiguous. CDR3 length equals 15 residues. Trimming left V 0 bases short and J 1 base short, with 10 bases between. Germline V lookup: CDR1 SQVTM, CDR2 ANQGSEA. The CDR3 DNA sequence: TGCAGCGTTGAAGACTCACCTACTTCTGGAAACACCATATATTTT. It specifies CSVEDSPTSGNTIYF. Looking up the rest from reference TRBV29-1 and TRBJ1-3 gives the full variable domain: SAVISQKPSRDICQRGTSLTIQCQVDSQVTMMFWYRQQPGQSLTLIATANQGSEATYESGFVIDKFPISRPNLTFSTLTVSNMSPEDSSIYLCSVEDSPTSGNTIYFGEGSWLTVV.

The chain has TRBV27 and TRBJ2-1; D may be TRBD2 (6 bases). Germline CDR1 MNHEY, CDR2 SMNVEV (reference sequence). V lost 3 bases and J lost 0, with 9 bases in between. The CDR3 is 15 amino acids. CDR3 bases: TGTGCCAGCAGTTTGACTAGGAGCTCCTACAATGAGCAGTTCTTC. It translates to CASSLTRSSYNEQFF.

The chain is built from TRBV4-1 and TRBJ2-7, with TRBD1 identical over 8 bases. The CDR3 is 15 amino acids. With 4 bases clipped from V and 2 bases from J, the junction kept 7 bases outside the gene matches. Germline V gives CDR1 MGHRA, CDR2 YSYEKL. The CDR3 nucleotides read TGCGCCAGCAGCCCGATACAGGGGGGAGCCTACGAGCAGTACTTC. Translating it yields CASSPIQGGAYEQYF.